This TCR beta chain appears in the sequencing data of a study of post-analysis software for immune sequencing data. Notes on the study in general: Several TRBV segments (TRBV5-6, TRBV5-1 and TRBV20-1 among them) occurred more frequently in patients than in controls.

Unique molecular identifiers had been added to the TCR beta cDNA libraries. MiXCR, applied by TCRdb to the PCR reads, yields one record per CDR3 protein. The data contain approximately 160,000 distinct CDR3 sequences, about 32% of them singletons. V gave up 4 bases and J gave up 4 bases, with 13 bases separating them. The CDR3 has 14 amino acids. CDR1 and CDR2 (germline): SGHTA, FQGNSA. This clonotype was seen only a few times. No antigen is known for it. What was sequenced was blood. V gene TRBV7-2 combines with J gene TRBJ1-1; a weak D match, TRBD1 (5 bases). This TCR derives from a girl aged 10-17 years with multiple sclerosis. CDR3 residues: CASSYSTVSTEAFF. The CDR3 coding sequence is TGTGCCAGCAGCTATTCGACAGTTAGCACTGAAGCTTTCTTT.